What follows are 11 T cell receptor beta chains derived from one specimen sequenced in a study of cytomegalovirus exposure and HLA in healthy donors (dated by TCRdb to 2016 to 2017). The method behind the library was the immunoSEQ multiplex PCR assay. A mixture of 60 forward primers for TCR Vbeta segments and 13 reverse primers for TCR Jbeta segments was used in the multiplex PCR. TCRdb holds this immuneACCESS table with in-frame rearrangements only. Some clones are missing; in checked studies, unresolved V genes explain under half, and the rest has no known cause. The sample table lists about 110,000 clones, approximately 80% of them with a count of one. Jointly, the top ten make up approximately 23% of the sample. The specimen was PBMCs. The receptor source for this set is a man aged 25 to 45 in good health and CMV-seropositive.

As for this clone: Other DNA sequences in this sample translate to the same CDR3. The CDR3 bases are TGCGCCAGCAGCTTGGTGGCTAGCGGGGGGGGAACAGATACGCAGTATTTT. It codes for CASSLVASGGGTDTQYF. The chain combines TRBV5-1 with TRBJ2-3; 12 nucleotides match TRBD2. Germline values: CDR1 SGHRS, CDR2 YFSETQ. The V gene end was trimmed by 0 bases and the J gene end by 3 bases; junction bases not matched to a gene: 5. The CDR3 is 17 residues long.

V is TRBV6-6 and J is TRBJ1-4; D unclear. The V end lost 8 bases, the J end lost 5 bases, and 9 bases lay between the germline ends. The CDR3 length is 12 residues. Germline V gives CDR1 MNHNY, CDR2 SVGAGI (reference sequence). CDR3 sequence: CASLSPNEKLFF. The CDR3 coding sequence is TGTGCCAGCCTATCCCCGAATGAAAAACTGTTTTTT.

This chain links TRBV5-4 with TRBJ2-7; D may be TRBD1 (6 bases). In germline, CDR1 is SGHNT, CDR2 YYREEE (reference sequence). The CDR3 is 13 amino acids. The ends were cut back, 2 bases at V and 6 bases at J, with 12 bases in the middle. DNA for the CDR3: TGTGCCAGCAGCTTTGACAGGTCGGGCGAGCAGTACGTC. Its translation: CASSFDRSGEQYV.

The chain employs TRBV29-1 and TRBJ1-4; no firm D call. V lost 5 bases, J lost 2 bases, and 9 bases lay in between. CDR3 length: 13 amino acids. CDR1 is SQVTM and CDR2 is ANQGSEA in the germline V gene. The CDR3 DNA is TGCAGCGTTCGGGTGAGGACTAATGAAAAACTGTTTTTT. Its translation is CSVRVRTNEKLFF.

The gene calls are TRBV15 and TRBJ1-5; D unresolved. The CDR3 is made up of 14 amino acids. Trimming took off 1 base at V and 1 base at J, with 5 bases between the two ends. Germline CDR1 is LNHNV and CDR2 is YYDKDF (reference sequence). CDR3 sequence: CATSRARSNQPQHF. As DNA, the CDR3 is TGTGCCACCAGCAGAGCACGGAGCAATCAGCCCCAGCATTTT. Full variable domain (missing parts from reference TRBV15 and TRBJ1-5): DAMVIQNPRYQVTQFGKPVTLSCSQTLNHNVMYWYQQKSSQAPKLLFHYYDKDFNNEADTPDNFQSRRPNTSFCFLDIRSPGLGDTAMYLCATSRARSNQPQHFGDGTRLSIL.

The chain combines TRBV7-2 with TRBJ2-3; D perhaps matches TRBD2 (6 bases). The CDR3 runs 15 residues. Germline assignment: CDR1 SGHTA and CDR2 FQGNSA. Trimming removed 7 bases from V and 1 base from J, with 15 bases in between. CDR3 amino acids: CASNPSWGGTDTQYF. The CDR3 DNA sequence: TGTGCCAGCAACCCTTCGTGGGGGGGCACAGATACGCAGTATTTT.

This clone was picked up a small number of times. This chain uses TRBV7-8 with TRBJ2-2, with D maybe TRBD2 (6 bases). The CDR3 is 15 residues long. Trimming removed 5 bases at V and 4 bases at J, with 14 bases between. CDR1 and CDR2 (germline): SGHVS, FQNEAQ. CDR3 loop: CASSLVGEATGELFF. The CDR3 coding sequence is TGTGCCAGCAGCCTTGTGGGGGAGGCCACCGGGGAGCTGTTTTTT. Drawing the rest from reference TRBV7-8 and TRBJ2-2, the complete variable domain is GAGVSQSPRYKVAKRGQDVALRCDPISGHVSLFWYQQALGQGPEFLTYFQNEAQLDKSGLPSDRFFAERPEGSVSTLKIQRTQQEDSAVYLCASSLVGEATGELFFGEGSRLTVL.

Here the CDR3 reads CASSQLSGLNEKLFF. CDR3 nucleotide sequence: TGCGCCAGCAGCCAATTAAGCGGGCTAAATGAAAAACTGTTTTTT. The chain couples TRBV5-1 to TRBJ1-4; D is uncertain. Trimming removed 4 bases from V and 5 bases from J, with 15 bases in between. CDR3 size: 15 residues. Germline CDR1 is SGHRS and CDR2 is YFSETQ.

The chain uses TRBV21-1 and TRBJ2-7; the D segment call TRBD2 is taken from the table without a DNA check. TRBV21-1 counts as a pseudogene. The CDR3 has 16 amino acids. CDR3 protein: CASSKAFREGTPEQYV. The CDR3 region has the DNA TGTGCCAGCAGCAAAGCATTTCGGGAGGGGACCCCCGAGCAGTACGTC.

The chain has TRBV4-2 and TRBJ2-2, with TRBD1 identical over 9 bases. Germline CDR1 reads LGHNA; CDR2 reads YNFKEQ. Germline trimming cut 4 bases from V and 1 base from J; bases unmatched to any gene: 4. The CDR3 runs to 16 residues. CDR3 loop: CASSPADRGNTGELFF. In nucleotides, the CDR3 is TGTGCCAGCAGCCCTGCGGACAGGGGGAACACCGGGGAGCTGTTTTTT.

The chain has TRBV6-1 and TRBJ1-4, with D possibly matching TRBD1 (5 bases). Germline loops: CDR1 MNHNS, CDR2 SASEGT. This CDR3 has 15 residues. V was pared by 4 bases and J by 3 bases, with 12 bases between. CDR3 sequence: CASSGPTVPNEKLFF. CDR3 nucleotide sequence: TGTGCCAGCAGTGGACCGACAGTCCCTAATGAAAAACTGTTTTTT.